This record concerns one T cell receptor beta chain sequence. DNA input for the unsorted PBMC replicate PCRs was approximately 0.3 ug, some 29,000 T cell genomes. Some clones are missing from TCRdb's copy, which holds only in-frame ones; the method was immunoSEQ multiplex PCR. The sample carries about 460,000 clones, roughly 80% recorded once. The entry originates in a study of shared clonotypes between healthy human individuals. Caucasian adults living in Nashville, Tennessee, provided all samples. The CDR3 is 16 amino acids. The V gene end was trimmed by 4 bases and the J gene end by 3 bases; junction bases not matched to a gene: 9. Germline V gives CDR1 SGHDT, CDR2 YYEEEE.

This chain uses TRBV5-6 with TRBJ1-2, with 10 bases lining up with TRBD1. Sequenced input: PBMCs. The TCR comes from a woman aged 40 to 50 in good health. Some clones in this sample may be carry-over from other donors' samples. The CDR3 DNA reads as TGTGCCAGCAGCCCAGGGACAGGGGATCGGGACTATGGCTACACCTTC. Translated: CASSPGTGDRDYGYTF.